The T cell receptor (beta chain) described here comes from a study of CXCR3-negative and CXCR3-positive naive CD8 T cells (dated by TCRdb to the late 2010s). About the study as a whole: In total, 120 million to 150 million TRB reads were obtained, corresponding to roughly 1.5 +/- 0.3 million reads per library. Data from roughly eleven donors, pooled across two independent experiments, went into the diversity and physicochemical repertoire analyses. TRBV-TRBJ cluster analysis included naive subsets from five or six donors and memory cells from 3 donors. Beyond this particular receptor, the publication reports: Surface CD5, linked to self-reactivity in mice, was comparable between naive subsets; TCR interaction strength was therefore also inferred from TRB CDR3 physicochemical properties. TRBV-TRBJ usage was similar between naive CXCR3-negative and CXCR3-positive cells from the same donor, while memory cells showed distinct patterns. Freshly isolated PBMCs were used for most assays because CXCR3 expression went down partially after cryopreservation. Comparably high repertoire diversity was found in both naive subsets, whereas much lower repertoire diversity was found in memory CD8+ T cells. Compared with CXCR3-negative naive cells, CXCR3-positive naive cells had TRB CDR3s with higher hydrophobicity (lower Kidera factor 4), lower energy, and higher strength and volume indices.

Each CD8+ T cell subset was flow-sorted in triplicate, and 300,000 cells per subset were placed directly into RLT lysis buffer. Naive CD8+ T cells were defined stringently as CD45RO-CCR7+CD27+CD95- to exclude memory contaminants. Standard density gradient centrifugation was used to isolate peripheral blood mononuclear cells from buffy coats. A FACSAria III was used to flow-sort naive CXCR3-negative and CXCR3-positive CD8+ T cells. Total RNA was extracted from sorted cells using an RNeasy Mini Kit. As regards this clonotype: Its antigen is not yet known.

The instrument was a NextSeq 550. The Human TCR Profiling Kit (MiLaboratory) was used to prepare UMI-labeled 5' RACE TRB cDNA libraries. The full amount of extracted RNA was used for cDNA synthesis, and the full amount of resulting cDNA was used for PCR amplification. Libraries were prepared in parallel with an identical number of PCR cycles. Per the original workflow: MIGEC and MiXCR extracted about 53,000 +/- 10,000 unique UMI-labeled TRB cDNA molecules per library, requiring at least two reads per UMI. On average, 40,000 +/- 10,000 functional in-frame TRB CDR3 nucleotide clonotypes lacking stop codons were found per library. After downsampling to 5000 UMI-labeled TRB molecules per sample, diversity metrics, including normalized Shannon-Wiener and Chao1, were computed in VDJtools. Clonotype-size-weighted physicochemical properties of the central five CDR3 residues (interaction energy, strength, volume and Kidera factor 4) were computed in VDJtools. TCRdb reprocessed the reads, so every CDR3 protein sequence counts as one entry and DNA is not shown. TCRdb's processing, not the authors', yielded these V and J calls. The data table for this sample lists about 89,000 distinct CDR3 sequences. The top ten hold around 0.53% of the sample.

This TCR was recovered from a human donor in good health. Some clones in this sample may be carry-over from other donors' samples. Sequenced material: naive CXCR3+ CD8+ T cells from blood. Per the publication, the cell subset or site label means: CD45RO-CCR7+CD27+CD95- naive CD8+ T cells expressing CXCR3 (TNR3+).

CDR3 protein: CASSWEGGRTDTQYF. The chain links TRBV5-4 with TRBJ2-3; TCRdb's D gene call, TRBD1, goes unchecked for lack of DNA. Taken from the germline V gene (reference sequence), the CDR1 and CDR2 loops are SGHNT and YYREEE. The CDR3 spans 15 residues, from the cysteine through the phenylalanine. No DNA sequence was recorded. The variable domain in full, with residues beyond the CDR3 obtained from the reference TRBV5-4 and TRBJ2-3 genes, is ETGVTQSPTHLIKTRGQQVTLRCSSQSGHNTVSWYQQALGQGPQFIFQYYREEENGRGNFPPRFSGLQFPNYSSELNVNALELDDSALYLCASSWEGGRTDTQYFGPGTRLTVL.